This T cell receptor beta chain was retrieved from a study of CD4 and CD8 cells across lung adenocarcinoma regions. The CDR3 extends over 15 amino acids. The germline gives CDR1 SGHVS, CDR2 FNYEAQ. V lost 5 bases to trimming and J lost 5 bases, with 16 bases between them. Donors had localized lung adenocarcinoma, a non-small cell lung cancer. TCRdb reprocessed the PCR reads with MiXCR, giving one entry per CDR3 protein. The table records 3,000 to 4,500 distinct CDR3 sequences, about 60% of them present only once. The V and J genes are TRBV7-6 and TRBJ2-1, with no clear D. This TCR came from a male donor with lung adenocarcinoma. The CD4 and CD8 labels of this study may be unreliable. The sequenced sample consisted of CD4+ T cells from the margin of a lung tumor. DNA of the CDR3: TGTGCCAGCAGCCAGGCCGTCTGGGCGAACAATGAGCAGTTCTTC. It codes for CASSQAVWANNEQFF.